The 18 T cell receptor beta chains listed next were all sequenced from one sample in a study of control samples from healthy donors and cancer patients. Only in-frame clones appear in the TCRdb table, and some are missing; sequencing was by immunoSEQ multiplex PCR. The sample carries over 100,000 clones, about 88% recorded once. The sequencing sample was made of blood. These receptor sequences come from a man aged 45-65 years in good health.

J is TRBJ1-6 and V is TRBV28; 7 bases match TRBD1. The junction had 14 bases not matched to a gene; V was cut back by 6 bases and J by 9 bases. The CDR3 length is 16 residues. Germline CDR1 reads MDHEN; CDR2 reads SYDVKM. This CDR3 is CASSEQGLLFGSPLHF. CDR3 bases: TGTGCCAGCAGCGAACAGGGGCTACTTTTCGGTTCACCCCTCCACTTT.

This clone was detected a few times. This chain's CDR3 is CASSWGTAYNEQFF. CDR3 bases: TGTGCCAGCAGTTGGGGCACAGCTTACAATGAGCAGTTCTTC. The rearrangement joins TRBV6-5 to TRBJ2-1; weak D call: TRBD1 (5 bases). V lost 4 bases to trimming and J lost 4 bases, with 11 bases between them. The CDR3 sequence is 14 residues long. Germline CDR1 and CDR2: MNHEY and SVGAGI.

The chain uses TRBV10-1 and TRBJ2-7; 8 nucleotides match TRBD1. The CDR3 covers 14 residues. The germline CDR1 and CDR2 sequences are WNHNN and SYGVQD (reference sequence). Trimming took 5 bases from V and 5 from J; bases not matched to a gene: 8. Here the CDR3 reads CASSSQGAVHEQYF. DNA of the CDR3: TGCGCCAGCAGTTCTCAGGGGGCTGTGCACGAGCAGTACTTC.

In the case of this clone: Different DNA sequences within this sample yield the same CDR3. The chain employs TRBV5-1 and TRBJ2-3; a weak D match, TRBD2 (5 bases). This CDR3 has 14 residues. Looked up from germline, CDR1 is SGHRS and CDR2 is YFSETQ. V was trimmed by 0 bases and J by 1 base, leaving 6 bases between them. In DNA form, the CDR3 reads TGCGCCAGCAGCTTGGCCGGGGGCACAGATACGCAGTATTTT. Protein: CASSLAGGTDTQYF.

V is TRBV28 and J is TRBJ2-7; D is undetermined. The germline V gene has CDR1 MDHEN and CDR2 SYDVKM. Trimming took off 5 bases at V and 6 bases at J, with 17 bases between the two ends. The CDR3 length is 14 residues. The CDR3 sequence is CASSDLGPRLEQYF. The DNA of the CDR3 is TGTGCCAGCAGTGACCTTGGTCCCCGCCTCGAGCAGTACTTC.

The table lists this clone with a count of one. The rearrangement links TRBV5-1 to TRBJ1-1; D unclear. Per germline, CDR1 SGHRS and CDR2 YFSETQ. V was cut by 1 base and J by 3 bases, with 10 bases left in between. This CDR3 has 14 residues. This CDR3 is CASSLTTRDTEAFF. The CDR3 DNA reads TGCGCCAGCAGCTTGACTACTAGGGACACTGAAGCTTTCTTT.

This clone has only one observation. This chain connects TRBV7-2 to TRBJ2-4; tentative D call: TRBD2 (6 bases). CDR3 length: 16 amino acids. Germline-derived CDR1 and CDR2 are SGHTA and FQGNSA. V lost 2 bases and J 6 bases, leaving 17 bases between the germline ends. The CDR3 bases are TGTGCCAGCAGCTTATGGGTGGGGCGGGGAGTAAACATTCAGTACTTC. Protein sequence: CASSLWVGRGVNIQYF.

The V and J genes are TRBV24-1 and TRBJ2-3, with 7 bases identical to TRBD2. Germline CDR1 and CDR2: KGHDR and SFDVKD. The CDR3 sequence is 17 residues long. V lost 3 bases, J lost 0 bases, and 8 bases stayed unmatched. As DNA, the CDR3 is TGTGCCACCAGTGATCGACTGGTGGGGGGGAGCACAGATACGCAGTATTTT. It codes for CATSDRLVGGSTDTQYF.

The rearrangement joins TRBV10-3 to TRBJ1-1; D gene unclear. This CDR3 region has 12 residues. Germline V gives CDR1 ENHRY, CDR2 SYGVKD. The V end was cut by 2 bases, the J end by 10 bases, with 11 bases between. CDR3 in DNA: TGTGCCATCAGTGAGGACCAAAAGAGAGCTTTCTTT. Protein sequence: CAISEDQKRAFF.

This clone has only a few counts. The chain couples TRBV10-3 to TRBJ2-3; TRBD2 agrees at 8 bases. Looked up from germline, CDR1 is ENHRY and CDR2 is SYGVKD. J lost 6 bases, V lost 5 bases, and 16 bases had no gene match. This CDR3 has 17 amino acids. In nucleotides, the CDR3 is TGTGCCATCAGTCGATCTTCGGGCGGGGGGTCTTGGGATACGCAGTATTTT. This codes for CAISRSSGGGSWDTQYF.

The CDR3 reads CASGIQGPLRNEQFF. CDR3 in DNA: TGTGCCAGCGGGATCCAGGGGCCTTTGAGGAATGAGCAGTTCTTC. This chain joins TRBV6-6 and TRBJ2-1, with D tentatively TRBD1 (6 bases). Germline V CDR1 and CDR2: MNHNY, SVGAGI (reference sequence). The CDR3 extends over 15 amino acids. Trimming left V 8 bases short and J 7 bases short, with 21 bases between.

J is TRBJ2-7 and V is TRBV30, with D unclear. Trimming removed 0 bases from V and 3 bases from J, with 6 bases in between. The CDR3 consists of 12 residues. Per the germline V gene, CDR1 is GTSNPN and CDR2 is SVGIG (reference sequence). CDR3 sequence: CAWSVGRYEQYF. The CDR3 coding sequence is TGTGCCTGGAGTGTTGGTCGCTACGAGCAGTACTTC.

The rearrangement joins TRBV27 to TRBJ1-1; no firm D call. This CDR3 region has 11 residues. V lost 8 bases and J lost 5, with 9 bases in between. Germline values: CDR1 MNHEY, CDR2 SMNVEV (reference sequence). The CDR3, as DNA: TGTGCCAGCCTCATAGGGACTGAAGCTTTCTTT. Translation: CASLIGTEAFF.

This clone was picked up one time. The V call is TRBV2, the J call TRBJ2-1; D is ambiguous. CDR3 length: 17 residues. V was shortened by 1 base and J by 0 bases, with 13 bases between the two germline ends. Germline V lookup: CDR1 SNHLY, CDR2 FYNNEI. CDR3 sequence reads: CASSEEVAASSYNEQFF. Here the CDR3 DNA reads TGTGCCAGCAGTGAAGAAGTGGCAGCGAGCTCCTACAATGAGCAGTTCTTC.

The chain uses TRBV6-8 and TRBJ1-1; the D is unclear. V gave up 8 bases and J gave up 5 bases, with 18 bases separating them. CDR1 and CDR2 (germline): MNHGY, SAAAGT. This CDR3 comprises 14 residues. The CDR3 sequence is CASLVQAGFTEAFF. The CDR3 DNA is TGTGCCAGCCTCGTCCAGGCTGGGTTTACTGAAGCTTTCTTT.

The chain recombines TRBV2 with TRBJ2-3, with D possibly matching TRBD1 (5 bases). Germline loops: CDR1 SNHLY, CDR2 FYNNEI. The length of the CDR3 is 14 residues. Between the trimmed V and J ends, which lost 9 bases and 2 bases, there was a span of 15 bases. CDR3 loop: CASARDRTTDTQYF. CDR3 bases: TGTGCCAGTGCACGAGACAGAACCACAGATACGCAGTATTTT.

This chain connects TRBV12-3 or TRBV12-4 to TRBJ2-1, with TRBD2 matching 7 bases. This CDR3 comprises 13 residues. Trimming took 6 bases from V and 10 from J; bases not matched to a gene: 9. CDR3 bases: TGTGCCAGCAGGCTTACTAGCGCGCGAGAGCAGTTCTTC. Its protein is CASRLTSAREQFF.

The chain uses TRBV5-4 and TRBJ1-1, with D possibly matching TRBD1 (5 bases). CDR1 is SGHNT and CDR2 is YYREEE in the germline V gene (reference sequence). V lost 4 bases and J 0 bases, leaving 13 bases between the germline ends. The CDR3 sequence is 15 residues long. The CDR3 region is CASSGKTTVNTEAFF. In nucleotides, the CDR3 is TGTGCCAGCAGCGGAAAAACGACAGTGAACACTGAAGCTTTCTTT.